One and the same sample provided the 26 T cell receptor beta chains below, sequenced in a study of shared clonotypes between healthy human individuals. Repertoires were generated with immunoSEQ multiplex PCR, while TCRdb's copy carries only in-frame clones and drops some. The data hold roughly 2.5 million clones, with over 85% observed a single time. The sample consisted of naive CD4+ T cells sorted from blood. The subset denotes: CD45RA+ positively selected. The receptors derive from a man aged 18 to 29 in good health.

V and J are TRBV6-5 and TRBJ2-5; 7 nucleotides align to TRBD1. This CDR3 region has 15 residues. Germline trimming cut 5 bases from V and 5 bases from J; bases unmatched to any gene: 11. Germline V gene sequence: CDR1 MNHEY, CDR2 SVGAGI. In DNA, the CDR3 is TGTGCCAGCAGTACCCGACAGGGAAGGAGGGAGACCCAGTACTTC. Protein: CASSTRQGRRETQYF.

This clone was found once. The chain carries TRBV7-8 and TRBJ2-3; 8 bases fit TRBD1. The V gene's germline CDR1 is SGHVS and CDR2 FQNEAQ. V was pared by 4 bases and J by 0 bases, with 3 bases of the junction left unmatched. There are 15 residues in the CDR3. The CDR3 is CASSSRGPSTDTQYF. The CDR3 coding sequence is TGTGCCAGCAGCTCCAGGGGGCCTAGCACAGATACGCAGTATTTT. The whole variable domain, remainder taken from reference TRBV7-8 and TRBJ2-3, is GAGVSQSPRYKVAKRGQDVALRCDPISGHVSLFWYQQALGQGPEFLTYFQNEAQLDKSGLPSDRFFAERPEGSVSTLKIQRTQQEDSAVYLCASSSRGPSTDTQYFGPGTRLTVL.

The V gene is TRBV10-3, the J gene TRBJ1-2, with 9 bases lining up with TRBD1. This CDR3 has 12 residues. J gave up 8 bases and V 6 bases, and 4 bases lay outside the gene matches. CDR1 and CDR2 from the germline V gene are ENHRY and SYGVKD. This CDR3 is CAIRRTGDGYTF. In nucleotides, the CDR3 is TGTGCCATCAGGCGGACAGGGGACGGCTACACCTTC.

The chain is built from TRBV5-1 and TRBJ2-5; 8 nucleotides align to TRBD1. Germline V gives CDR1 SGHRS, CDR2 YFSETQ. The CDR3 contains 14 residues. Losses at the gene ends were 5 bases for V and 6 bases for J; bases not matched to a gene: 9. CDR3 sequence reads: CASSSDRDVKTQYF. Here the CDR3 DNA reads TGCGCCAGCAGTTCGGACAGGGATGTAAAGACCCAGTACTTC.

The chain uses TRBV4-1 and TRBJ2-3; 11 bases fit TRBD2. Trimming removed 4 bases from V and 2 bases from J; junction bases left unmatched: 5. The CDR3 sequence is 16 residues long. Germline assignment: CDR1 MGHRA and CDR2 YSYEKL. The CDR3 DNA reads TGCGCCAGCAGCCTACGTAGCGGGGGGGCCACAGATACGCAGTATTTT. It specifies CASSLRSGGATDTQYF.

The V call is TRBV6-5, the J call TRBJ1-2, with 7 positions matching TRBD1. Losses at the gene ends were 5 bases for V and 2 bases for J; bases not matched to a gene: 2. The CDR3 contains 13 residues. Germline CDR1 reads MNHEY; CDR2 reads SVGAGI. The CDR3 DNA is TGTGCCAGCAGTCAGGGGGGCAACTATGGCTACACCTTC. It specifies CASSQGGNYGYTF.

With respect to this clone: This CDR3 is also generated by other DNA sequences in the sample. The genes are TRBV2 and TRBJ1-6, with 7 bases that match TRBD1. Per the germline V gene, CDR1 is SNHLY and CDR2 is FYNNEI. The CDR3 is 13 residues long. J gave up 10 bases and V 3 bases, and 3 bases lay outside the gene matches. The CDR3 DNA is TGTGCCAGCAGTGAGACAGGGTACTCACCCCTCCACTTT. It encodes CASSETGYSPLHF.

The V and J genes are TRBV10-3 and TRBJ2-5, with 10 nucleotides matching TRBD2. This CDR3 is built from 17 residues. After removal of 0 bases from V and 2 bases from J, the junction contained 6 bases not matched to a gene. Germline V gene data show CDR1 as ENHRY and CDR2 as SYGVKD. The CDR3 bases are TGTGCCATCAGTGAGTCGCCTGTTAGCGGGGGGCAAGAGACCCAGTACTTC. Protein sequence: CAISESPVSGGQETQYF.

The V and J genes are TRBV27 and TRBJ1-6; no clear D. This CDR3 comprises 14 residues. Looked up from germline, CDR1 is MNHEY and CDR2 is SMNVEV (reference sequence). The V end lost 2 bases, the J end lost 11 bases, and 13 bases lay between the germline ends. Written as DNA, the CDR3 is TGTGCCAGCAGTTTAGAGCCCTTTAGGACACCCCTCCACTTT. It specifies CASSLEPFRTPLHF.

The rearrangement joins TRBV9 to TRBJ2-7; TRBD1 or TRBD2 may be the D gene (6 bases each). Per the germline V gene, CDR1 is SGDLS and CDR2 is YYNGEE. The V end was cut by 0 bases, the J end by 6 bases, with 19 bases between. The CDR3 loop spans 16 amino acids. CDR3 in amino acids: CASSVEIRGQGSEQYF. For the CDR3, the DNA is TGTGCCAGCAGCGTAGAAATCCGGGGGCAGGGAAGCGAGCAGTACTTC. Full variable domain (outside the CDR3, taken from reference TRBV9 and TRBJ2-7): DSGVTQTPKHLITATGQRVTLRCSPRSGDLSVYWYQQSLDQGLQFLIQYYNGEERAKGNILERFSAQQFPDLHSELNLSSLELGDSALYFCASSVEIRGQGSEQYFGPGTRLTVT.

The rearrangement links TRBV7-2 to TRBJ2-5; 8 bases align to TRBD2. V was pared by 5 bases and J by 9 bases, with 11 bases of the junction left unmatched. Germline V gene sequence: CDR1 SGHTA, CDR2 FQGNSA. The CDR3 is 14 amino acids. The CDR3 spells CASSALAGLTAQYF. As DNA, the CDR3 is TGTGCCAGCAGCGCTTTAGCGGGGCTAACGGCCCAGTACTTC.

The chain uses TRBV6-5 and TRBJ1-2; no firm D call. The germline V gene encodes CDR1 MNHEY and CDR2 SVGAGI. V dropped 5 bases and J dropped 0 bases, with 10 bases sitting between them. The CDR3 spans 14 residues. In nucleotides, the CDR3 is TGTGCCAGCAGTAAGTCAGGAGCTAACTATGGCTACACCTTC. As protein: CASSKSGANYGYTF.

The gene calls are TRBV5-1 and TRBJ2-1; 12 bases are shared with TRBD2. J lost 4 bases, V lost 6 bases, and 8 bases had no gene match. Germline V gene sequence: CDR1 SGHRS, CDR2 YFSETQ. CDR3 size: 16 residues. CDR3 region: CASTPRLAGVYNEQFF. CDR3 bases: TGCGCCAGCACCCCCCGACTAGCGGGAGTATACAATGAGCAGTTCTTC.

The chain's CDR3 is CAWNRGSTNEKLFF. CDR3 bases: TGTGCCTGGAATAGGGGCTCCACTAATGAAAAACTGTTTTTT. V is TRBV30 and J is TRBJ1-4, with D possibly matching TRBD1 (5 bases). CDR1 and CDR2 (germline): GTSNPN, SVGIG (reference sequence). The CDR3 is 14 residues long. Deletions cut 4 bases from V and 2 bases from J, with 11 bases between.

CDR3 residues: CASSEGRGRRALAGGPYTQYF. In DNA, the CDR3 is TGTGCCAGCAGTGAAGGACGGGGGCGGAGGGCGCTAGCGGGAGGGCCCTATACGCAGTATTTT. The chain has TRBV2 and TRBJ2-3; 12 nucleotides match TRBD2. Per germline, CDR1 SNHLY and CDR2 FYNNEI. The length of the CDR3 is 21 residues. V shed 1 base, J shed 7 bases, and the junction held 21 bases outside the gene matches.

In this sample, this clone turned up once. The same CDR3 can be traced to other DNA sequences in this sample. J is TRBJ2-6 and V is TRBV28; D not resolved. The CDR3 runs to 14 residues. Germline CDR1 reads MDHEN; CDR2 reads SYDVKM. Trimming cost V 2 bases and J 4 bases, with 6 bases left between them. The CDR3 region is CASSLPSGANVLTF. The CDR3 DNA is TGTGCCAGCAGTTTACCCTCGGGGGCCAACGTCCTGACTTTC.

About this clone itself: The sample contains more than one DNA sequence encoding this CDR3. The chain couples TRBV11-2 to TRBJ2-5; 12 nucleotides match TRBD2. The germline V gene encodes CDR1 SGHAT and CDR2 FQNNGV. The J segment lost 1 base and the V segment lost 1 base, leaving 1 base of the junction unmatched. CDR3 length equals 16 residues. DNA for the CDR3: TGTGCCAGCAGCTTAGCACTAGCGGGGGGCCAAGAGACCCAGTACTTC. It specifies CASSLALAGGQETQYF. The full variable domain, rest sourced from reference TRBV11-2 and TRBJ2-5, is EAGVAQSPRYKIIEKRQSVAFWCNPISGHATLYWYQQILGQGPKLLIQFQNNGVVDDSQLPKDRFSAERLKGVDSTLKIQPAKLEDSAVYLCASSLALAGGQETQYFGPGTRLLVL.

This sequence joins TRBV10-1 and TRBJ2-3, with TRBD2 identical over 8 bases. The V segment lost 5 bases and the J segment 1 base; nucleotides outside the gene matches: 2. Germline V lookup: CDR1 WNHNN, CDR2 SYGVQD (reference sequence). The CDR3 extends over 14 amino acids. This chain's CDR3 is CASSSGLGTDTQYF. The CDR3 DNA reads TGCGCCAGCAGTTCGGGACTAGGCACAGATACGCAGTATTTT.

Remarks on this clone: This sample also contains other DNA sequences that code for the same CDR3. The CDR3 sequence is CASSSGSSYNEQFF. The CDR3 coding sequence is TGCGCCAGCAGTTCCGGGAGCTCCTACAATGAGCAGTTCTTC. The J gene is TRBJ2-1, the V gene TRBV5-1, with D maybe TRBD2 (6 bases). V was clipped by 5 bases and J by 0 bases, with 9 bases between them. Germline CDR1 and CDR2: SGHRS and YFSETQ. There are 14 residues in the CDR3.

Regarding this clone: The sample carries other DNA sequences with the same CDR3. This sequence joins TRBV5-4 and TRBJ1-4; no definite D call. V was pared by 2 bases and J by 0 bases, with 8 bases between. CDR3 length: 15 amino acids. Germline V gives CDR1 SGHNT, CDR2 YYREEE (reference sequence). The CDR3 sequence is CASSLGPATNEKLFF. The CDR3 bases are TGTGCCAGCAGCTTAGGCCCTGCAACTAATGAAAAACTGTTTTTT.

This clone showed up just a few times. The chain carries TRBV5-1 and TRBJ1-5; 7 nucleotides align to TRBD1. V was clipped by 4 bases and J by 5 bases; unmatched bases: 3. The germline CDR1 and CDR2 sequences are SGHRS and YFSETQ. This CDR3 has 13 amino acids. This CDR3 is CASSQDRDQPQHF. The CDR3 DNA sequence: TGCGCCAGCAGCCAAGACAGGGATCAGCCCCAGCATTTT.

The V and J genes are TRBV4-1 and TRBJ2-4; either TRBD1 or TRBD2 may supply D (6 bases each). Deletions cut 0 bases from V and 1 base from J, with 19 bases between. The CDR3 totals 19 residues. Per the germline V gene, CDR1 is MGHRA and CDR2 is YSYEKL. CDR3 amino acids: CASSQDTGARVLAKNIQYF. The CDR3 coding sequence is TGCGCCAGCAGCCAAGATACGGGGGCCAGGGTGTTGGCCAAAAACATTCAGTACTTC.

V and J are TRBV28 and TRBJ1-6; no clear D. V lost 2 bases and J lost 0, with 14 bases in between. Germline-derived CDR1 and CDR2 are MDHEN and SYDVKM. The CDR3 is 18 residues long. CDR3 region: CASSLEQYSDSYNSPLHF. In DNA form, the CDR3 reads TGTGCCAGCAGTTTAGAACAGTACTCGGACTCCTATAATTCACCCCTCCACTTT.

This chain joins TRBV19 and TRBJ2-7; no firm D call. The CDR3 is 12 amino acids. Looked up from germline, CDR1 is LNHDA and CDR2 is SQIVND (reference sequence). V was shortened by 5 bases and J by 4 bases, with 9 bases between the two germline ends. CDR3 protein: CASSLWGYEQYF. CDR3 in DNA: TGTGCCAGTAGTTTATGGGGATACGAGCAGTACTTC.

This chain connects TRBV7-2 to TRBJ2-7, with 8 bases that match TRBD1. Trimming at V came to 0 bases and at J to 3 bases, leaving 1 base not matched to a gene. Germline assignment: CDR1 SGHTA and CDR2 FQGNSA. The CDR3 is 14 residues long. Here the CDR3 reads CASSLAGQGYEQYF. CDR3 in DNA: TGTGCCAGCAGCTTAGCCGGACAGGGCTACGAGCAGTACTTC. Combining the CDR3 with reference TRBV7-2 and TRBJ2-7 gives the whole variable domain GAGVSQSPSNKVTEKGKDVELRCDPISGHTALYWYRQSLGQGLEFLIYFQGNSAPDKSGLPSDRFSAERTGGSVSTLTIQRTQQEDSAVYLCASSLAGQGYEQYFGPGTRLTVT.

In the case of this clone: The sample carries other DNA sequences with the same CDR3. The chain recombines TRBV5-1 with TRBJ1-4; D uncertain. V was cut by 2 bases and J by 3 bases, with 11 bases left in between. This CDR3 is 15 amino acids long. Germline V gene lookup returns CDR1 SGHRS and CDR2 YFSETQ. CDR3 coding DNA: TGCGCCAGCAGCTTAGGGCCAGGCTCTAATGAAAAACTGTTTTTT. It encodes CASSLGPGSNEKLFF.